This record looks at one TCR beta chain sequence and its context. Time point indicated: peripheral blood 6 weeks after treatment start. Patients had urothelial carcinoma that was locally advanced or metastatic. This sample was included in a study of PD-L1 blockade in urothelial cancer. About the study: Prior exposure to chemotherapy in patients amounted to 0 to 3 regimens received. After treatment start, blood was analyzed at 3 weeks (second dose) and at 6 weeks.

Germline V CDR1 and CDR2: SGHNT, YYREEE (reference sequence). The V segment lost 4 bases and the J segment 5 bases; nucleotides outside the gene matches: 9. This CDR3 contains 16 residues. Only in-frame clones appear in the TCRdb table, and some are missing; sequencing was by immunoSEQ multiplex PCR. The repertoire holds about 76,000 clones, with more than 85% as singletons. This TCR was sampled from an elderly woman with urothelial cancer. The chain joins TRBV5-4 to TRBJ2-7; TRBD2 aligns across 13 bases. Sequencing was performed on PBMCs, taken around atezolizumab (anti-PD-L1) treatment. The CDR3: CASSARTSGSLHEQYF. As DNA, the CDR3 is TGTGCCAGCAGCGCCCGGACTAGCGGGAGTCTCCACGAGCAGTACTTC.